These 23 T cell receptor beta chains came from one sample sequenced in a study of T cell repertoires in cytomegalovirus infection. TCRdb reprocessed the reads with MiXCR, giving one entry per CDR3 protein. The sample has around 260,000 distinct CDR3 sequences, 8% to 9.5% seen once; the top ten hold about 16%. Material: PBMCs. Receptor source: a human donor in good health (CMV status not recorded). Some clones in this sample may be carry-over from other donors' samples.

This clonotype has a count of ten or more. V and J are TRBV27 and TRBJ1-2; unclear D gene. From germline, CDR1 is MNHEY and CDR2 SMNVEV (reference sequence). The CDR3 has 12 amino acids. Trimming stripped 8 bases from V and 4 bases from J, with 11 bases between. This CDR3 is CASGSTVYGYTF. DNA of the CDR3: TGTGCCAGCGGATCGACGGTCTATGGCTACACCTTC.

This chain uses TRBV11-1 with TRBJ2-3, with D possibly TRBD1 on 6 matching bases. CDR3 length equals 15 residues. Trimming took 5 bases from V and 5 from J, leaving 17 bases between them. Per the germline V gene, CDR1 is SGHAT and CDR2 is FQDESV (reference sequence). In DNA, the CDR3 is TGTGCCAGCAGCCAAGAGGGGGAGAAAAAAGATACGCAGTATTTT. Translated: CASSQEGEKKDTQYF.

This clonotype was counted many times. This chain joins TRBV7-3 and TRBJ2-1; 11 bases fit TRBD2. The trim removed 2 bases at V and 4 bases at J, leaving 4 bases unmatched. CDR3 size: 16 residues. Germline lookup yields CDR1 SGHTA and CDR2 FQGTGA. Here the CDR3 DNA reads TGTGCCAGCAGCTTAGGCGCTAGCGGGGGGTACAATGAGCAGTTCTTC. Translation gives CASSLGASGGYNEQFF.

This clonotype was seen a handful of times. The rearrangement joins TRBV4-3 to TRBJ1-5; D not resolved. V shed 3 bases and J shed 3 bases, with 18 bases lying between them. The V gene's germline CDR1 is LGHNA and CDR2 YSLEER. The CDR3 consists of 17 residues. CDR3: CASSHEWNRQFNQPQHF. In DNA form, the CDR3 reads TGCGCCAGCAGCCATGAATGGAACCGGCAGTTCAATCAGCCCCAGCATTTT.

This clonotype was seen many times. V usage is TRBV10-3 and J usage is TRBJ1-4; D unclear. Germline values: CDR1 ENHRY, CDR2 SYGVKD. Trimming pared 5 bases from V and 5 bases from J, leaving 12 bases between. The CDR3 is made up of 14 amino acids. CDR3 amino acids: CAISPSAKNEKLFF. The CDR3 DNA is TGTGCCATCAGTCCTTCGGCAAAAAATGAAAAACTGTTTTTT.

Concerning this clonotype: Since a much larger clone is just one base distant, this may be a read error. J is TRBJ1-5 and V is TRBV6-2 or TRBV6-3, with TRBD1 identical over 9 bases. The CDR3 is 15 residues long. Trimming at V came to 0 bases and at J to 6 bases, leaving 3 bases not matched to a gene. Germline values: CDR1 MNHEY, CDR2 SVGEGT. CDR3 sequence reads: CASSYSPGQGQPQHF. Here the CDR3 DNA reads TGTGCCAGCAGTTACTCGCCGGGACAGGGTCAGCCCCAGCATTTT.

This clonotype showed up many times. The gene calls are TRBV7-6 and TRBJ2-7; D is ambiguous. Trimming removed 0 bases from V and 1 base from J, with 7 bases in between. In germline, CDR1 is SGHVS, CDR2 FNYEAQ. The CDR3 contains 14 residues. The CDR3 nucleotides are TGTGCCAGCAGCTTAGCGGTAAATTCCTACGAGCAGTACTTC. This translates into CASSLAVNSYEQYF.

Remarks on this clonotype: A read error may be the cause here, since a much bigger clone is one base away. The chain couples TRBV7-2 to TRBJ2-3; TRBD2 aligns across 7 bases. The CDR3 contains 14 residues. Trimming took 4 bases from V and 4 from J; bases not matched to a gene: 5. Germline V lookup: CDR1 SGHTA, CDR2 FQGNSA. The CDR3 is CASSSGGGSDTQYF. CDR3 coding DNA: TGTGCCAGCAGCTCGGGCGGGGGATCAGATACGCAGTATTTT.

This clonotype was seen more than once but under ten times. V usage is TRBV6-2 or TRBV6-3 and J usage is TRBJ2-7; D is unclear. The V end lost 0 bases, the J end lost 2 bases, and 11 bases lay between the germline ends. The CDR3 is made up of 15 amino acids. Germline CDR1 and CDR2: MNHEY and SVGEGT. The CDR3 loop is CASSYSTLRTYEQYF. The CDR3 DNA sequence: TGTGCCAGCAGTTACTCGACCCTCAGAACCTACGAGCAGTACTTC.

The gene calls are TRBV7-2 and TRBJ2-1; D possibly corresponds to TRBD2 (5 bases). The CDR3 runs to 12 residues. Trimming shortened V by 2 bases and J by 12 bases, and 11 bases separated the two germline ends. Germline CDR1 and CDR2: SGHTA and FQGNSA. The CDR3 loop reads CASSLTGVGQFF. DNA for the CDR3: TGTGCCAGCAGCTTAACCGGGGTGGGGCAGTTCTTC.

This clonotype was seen ten or more times. V usage is TRBV7-2 and J usage is TRBJ1-2, with TRBD1 matching over 9 bases. The CDR3 extends over 17 amino acids. J gave up 5 bases and V 0 bases, and 10 bases lay outside the gene matches. Germline CDR1 and CDR2: SGHTA and FQGNSA. CDR3 in amino acids: CASSLAPVTGGSYGYTF. CDR3 nucleotides: TGTGCCAGCAGCTTAGCGCCAGTGACAGGGGGAAGTTATGGCTACACCTTC.

The sample holds many counts of this clonotype. The chain recombines TRBV4-2 with TRBJ1-5; 8 positions match TRBD1. Germline CDR1 is LGHNA and CDR2 is YNFKEQ. This CDR3 contains 16 residues. Trimming cost V 1 base and J 7 bases; bases outside gene matches: 9. The CDR3 region has the DNA TGTGCCAGCAGCCAAGCGGACAGGGATTGGCGGCAGCCCCAGCATTTT. Translated, it gives CASSQADRDWRQPQHF.

This clonotype was picked up a small number of times. The chain uses TRBV28 and TRBJ1-1, with D uncertain. V lost 3 bases and J lost 4, with 18 bases in between. The CDR3 spans 16 residues. Per the germline V gene, CDR1 is MDHEN and CDR2 is SYDVKM. The CDR3 nucleotides are TGTGCCAGCAGTTTCAGGTTTCAAGGGAGGGCCACTGAAGCTTTCTTT. This codes for CASSFRFQGRATEAFF. Combining the CDR3 with reference TRBV28 and TRBJ1-1 gives the whole variable domain DVKVTQSSRYLVKRTGEKVFLECVQDMDHENMFWYRQDPGLGLRLIYFSYDVKMKEKGDIPEGYSVSREKKERFSLILESASTNQTSMYLCASSFRFQGRATEAFFGQGTRLTVV.

A few counts support this clonotype. For the CDR3, the DNA is TGTGCTAGTGGGCCCCGGCTGGAGCCCCAGCATTTT. Its protein is CASGPRLEPQHF. This chain links TRBV12-5 with TRBJ1-5; D call uncertain. Germline CDR1 and CDR2: LGHNT and FRNRAP. The V end lost 6 bases, the J end lost 8 bases, and 11 bases lay between the germline ends. CDR3 length equals 12 residues.

This clonotype was seen a handful of times. V usage is TRBV24-1 and J usage is TRBJ2-3; D not resolved. V lost 3 bases, J lost 11 bases, and 14 bases lay in between. Germline V gene sequence: CDR1 KGHDR, CDR2 SFDVKD. This CDR3 contains 13 residues. DNA for the CDR3: TGTGCCACCAGTGATGACGCGGCCGTCATGCAGTATTTT. It yields the protein CATSDDAAVMQYF.

This clonotype was seen more than once but under ten times. The genes are TRBV5-6 and TRBJ2-7; 10 bases align to TRBD1. V lost 4 bases to trimming and J lost 4 bases; unmatched junction nucleotides: 11. This CDR3 is built from 16 residues. Per germline, CDR1 SGHDT and CDR2 YYEEEE. CDR3 coding DNA: TGTGCCAGCAGCCCTACTCCGGGACAGGGGTCATACGAGCAGTACTTC. Its protein is CASSPTPGQGSYEQYF.

This clonotype showed up many times. J is TRBJ1-6 and V is TRBV28; maybe TRBD1 (5 bases). Germline values: CDR1 MDHEN, CDR2 SYDVKM. The CDR3 is 15 residues long. V lost 5 bases and J lost 8, with 16 bases in between. CDR3 DNA sequence: TGTGCCAGCAGTCCAGCAGACAGTGTTTATTCACCCCTCCACTTT. This translates into CASSPADSVYSPLHF.

The V and J genes are TRBV24-1 and TRBJ1-1, with D possibly TRBD1 on 6 matching bases. Germline V CDR1 and CDR2: KGHDR, SFDVKD. V was clipped by 5 bases and J by 1 base, with 13 bases between them. This CDR3 spans 15 amino acids. As DNA, the CDR3 is TGTGCCACCAGTGGGGCGGACAGCGGGAACACTGAAGCTTTCTTT. Encoded protein: CATSGADSGNTEAFF.

This clonotype turned up a few times. This chain joins TRBV28 and TRBJ1-5, with D possibly being TRBD1 (5 bases). The CDR3 has 17 amino acids. Germline assignment: CDR1 MDHEN and CDR2 SYDVKM. Trimming took off 5 bases at V and 0 bases at J, with 17 bases between the two ends. The chain's CDR3 is CASSPTGRLYSNQPQHF. The CDR3 DNA sequence: TGTGCCAGCAGTCCAACAGGAAGGCTTTATAGCAATCAGCCCCAGCATTTT.

The J gene is TRBJ2-7, the V gene TRBV15, with D perhaps TRBD2 (6 bases). Trimming shortened V by 5 bases and J by 3 bases, and 14 bases separated the two germline ends. In germline, CDR1 is LNHNV, CDR2 YYDKDF (reference sequence). The CDR3 extends over 14 amino acids. CDR3 sequence (DNA): TGTGCCACCAGCTCCAGCGGGTCAAACTACGAGCAGTACTTC. This encodes CATSSSGSNYEQYF.

The chain employs TRBV12-3 or TRBV12-4 and TRBJ2-1; 7 bases match TRBD2. V lost 8 bases, J lost 2 bases, and 6 bases stayed unmatched. The CDR3 is made up of 14 amino acids. CDR3 in DNA: TGTGCCAGCCGCGGGAGTCCGACCTACAATGAGCAGTTCTTC. Its translation is CASRGSPTYNEQFF.

The genes are TRBV29-1 and TRBJ2-4, with D tentatively TRBD1 (7 bases). The ends were cut back, 6 bases at V and 6 bases at J, with 12 bases in the middle. Germline lookup yields CDR1 SQVTM and CDR2 ANQGSEA. CDR3 length equals 12 residues. The CDR3 DNA reads as TGCAGCGTACGACAGGGAGGAAACATTCAGTACTTC. Translated: CSVRQGGNIQYF. Using reference TRBV29-1 and TRBJ2-4 for the parts outside the CDR3, the full variable domain is SAVISQKPSRDICQRGTSLTIQCQVDSQVTMMFWYRQQPGQSLTLIATANQGSEATYESGFVIDKFPISRPNLTFSTLTVSNMSPEDSSIYLCSVRQGGNIQYFGAGTRLSVL.

This clonotype was counted many times. The chain links TRBV6-5 to TRBJ1-1, with D perhaps TRBD1 (5 bases). V lost 2 bases and J lost 1, with 8 bases in between. This CDR3 is 14 amino acids long. CDR1 is MNHEY and CDR2 is SVGAGI in the germline V gene. CDR3: CASSYRTGNTEAFF. The CDR3, as DNA: TGTGCCAGCAGTTACCGTACAGGGAACACTGAAGCTTTCTTT.